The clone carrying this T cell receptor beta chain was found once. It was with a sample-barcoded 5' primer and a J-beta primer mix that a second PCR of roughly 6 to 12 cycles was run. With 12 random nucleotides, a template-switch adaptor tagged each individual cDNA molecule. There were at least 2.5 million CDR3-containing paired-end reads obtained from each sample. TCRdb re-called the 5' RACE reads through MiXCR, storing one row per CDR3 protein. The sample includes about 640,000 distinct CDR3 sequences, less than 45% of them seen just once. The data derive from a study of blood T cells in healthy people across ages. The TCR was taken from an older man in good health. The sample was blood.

CDR3 DNA: TGCAGTGCCGCACCAGGGGTAGGCAAGCAGTACTTC. It yields the protein CSAAPGVGKQYF. V and J are TRBV20-1 and TRBJ2-7; tentative D call: TRBD1 (6 bases). Trimming took off 6 bases at V and 8 bases at J, with 17 bases between the two ends. CDR3 length equals 12 residues. Germline CDR1 reads DFQATT; CDR2 reads SNEGSKA (reference sequence).